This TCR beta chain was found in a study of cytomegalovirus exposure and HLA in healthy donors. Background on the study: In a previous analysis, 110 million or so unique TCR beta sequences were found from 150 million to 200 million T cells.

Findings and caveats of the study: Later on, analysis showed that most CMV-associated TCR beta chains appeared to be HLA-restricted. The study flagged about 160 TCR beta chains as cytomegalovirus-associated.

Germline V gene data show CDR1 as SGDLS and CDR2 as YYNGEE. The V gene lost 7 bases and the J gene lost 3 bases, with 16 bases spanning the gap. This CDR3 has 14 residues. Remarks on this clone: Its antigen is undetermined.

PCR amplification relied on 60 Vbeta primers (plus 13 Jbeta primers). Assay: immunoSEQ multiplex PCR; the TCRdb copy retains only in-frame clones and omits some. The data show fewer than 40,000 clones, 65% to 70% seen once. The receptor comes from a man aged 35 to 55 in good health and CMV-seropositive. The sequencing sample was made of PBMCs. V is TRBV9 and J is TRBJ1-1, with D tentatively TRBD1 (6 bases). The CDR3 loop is CASGEQGWDTEAFF. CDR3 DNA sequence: TGTGCCAGCGGGGAACAGGGTTGGGACACTGAAGCTTTCTTT.